This T cell receptor beta chain was observed in a study of blood T cell repertoires in COVID-19. Study in general: Donors in the United States, Italy and Spain gave samples during acute or convalescent COVID-19.

Germline CDR1 reads SGHVS; CDR2 reads FNYEAQ. Deletions cut 1 base from V and 2 bases from J, with 6 bases between. CDR3 length equals 15 residues. The data were produced by immunoSEQ multiplex PCR, yet TCRdb's version contains in-frame clones alone and is incomplete. Of about 130,000 clones in the sample, about 85% were seen once. The clonotype was recovered from a man between 40 and 49 years old with active or convalescent COVID-19. The sample consisted of peripheral blood. The chain uses TRBV7-6 and TRBJ2-6; possible D gene TRBD1, 6 bases. CDR3 coding DNA: TGTGCCAGCAGCTTAGGACAGGCTGGGGCCAACGTCCTGACTTTC. Its translation is CASSLGQAGANVLTF.